Listed below are T cell receptor beta chains from one sample, sequenced in a study of shared clonotypes between healthy human individuals. Assay used: immunoSEQ multiplex PCR; TCRdb lists only in-frame clones, some missing. This table has around 2.5 million clones, 80% to 95% appearing once. The sample consisted of naive CD4+ T cells from PBMCs. The receptor source for this set is a man aged 18-30 years in good health. Some clones in this sample may be carry-over from other donors' samples. CDR3s include the opening cysteine and the closing phenylalanine or tryptophan. The D gene is left open where the match is weak. Rows may omit the clone size; those that give it use once, few, many or a size class.

d_call: NA; j_call: TRBJ2-1; v_call: TRBV5-1; clone_size: once; cdr3_nt: TGCGCCAGCAGCGGAACTAGATCTTTCAATGAGCAGTTCTTC; cdr3_aa: CASSGTRSFNEQFF
d_call: NA; j_call: TRBJ2-7; v_call: TRBV29-1; clone_size: NA; cdr3_nt: TGCAGCGTTTCGAGCTCCTACGAGCAGTACTTC; cdr3_aa: CSVSSSYEQYF
d_call: TRBD2; j_call: TRBJ2-3; v_call: TRBV4-2; clone_size: NA; cdr3_nt: TGTGCCAGCAGCCAAGCCCAGCGGGACTCCACAGATACGCAGTATTTT; cdr3_aa: CASSQAQRDSTDTQYF
d_call: NA; j_call: TRBJ1-2; v_call: TRBV7-3; clone_size: NA; cdr3_nt: TGTGCCAGCAGCTTAGAACAGGCTCGAGGCTACACCTTC; cdr3_aa: CASSLEQARGYTF
d_call: NA; j_call: TRBJ2-3; v_call: TRBV28; clone_size: NA; cdr3_nt: TGTGCCAGCAGAGCTTCGCCAGATACGCAGTATTTT; cdr3_aa: CASRASPDTQYF
d_call: NA; j_call: TRBJ1-1; v_call: TRBV19; clone_size: NA; cdr3_nt: TGTGCCAGTAGGGGAACAGGGACTGAAGCTTTCTTT; cdr3_aa: CASRGTGTEAFF
d_call: NA; j_call: TRBJ1-1; v_call: TRBV7-8; clone_size: NA; cdr3_nt: TGTGCCAGCAGCTTAGTCGGGGGGGCCAACACTGAAGCTTTCTTT; cdr3_aa: CASSLVGGANTEAFF
d_call: TRBD1; j_call: TRBJ1-1; v_call: TRBV7-3; clone_size: NA; cdr3_nt: TGTGCCAGCAGCCGGGGACAGGGGAGTTTCCAGGCTTTCTTT; cdr3_aa: CASSRGQGSFQAFF
d_call: TRBD1; j_call: TRBJ1-2; v_call: TRBV6-1; clone_size: once; cdr3_nt: TGTGCCAGCAGTACGGGACAGGGGATGGGGGGCTACACCTTC; cdr3_aa: CASSTGQGMGGYTF
d_call: NA; j_call: TRBJ1-1; v_call: TRBV5-6; clone_size: NA; cdr3_nt: TGTGCCAGCAGCTTATTGGACAGGAACACTGAAGCTTTCTTT; cdr3_aa: CASSLLDRNTEAFF
d_call: TRBD1; j_call: TRBJ2-3; v_call: TRBV5-6; clone_size: once; cdr3_nt: TGTGCCAGCAGCTACCGGGACAGCTACCGCACAGATACGCAGTATTTT; cdr3_aa: CASSYRDSYRTDTQYF
d_call: TRBD1; j_call: TRBJ1-3; v_call: TRBV7-9; clone_size: NA; cdr3_nt: TGTGCCAGCAGCCACCGGGACAGGGGACGAAACACCATATATTTT; cdr3_aa: CASSHRDRGRNTIYF
d_call: TRBD2; j_call: TRBJ2-7; v_call: TRBV4-1; clone_size: NA; cdr3_nt: TGCGCCAGCAGCCAAGACTATTACCAACGGGTAGCGGGGAGGATCTACGAGCAGTACTTC; cdr3_aa: CASSQDYYQRVAGRIYEQYF
d_call: NA; j_call: TRBJ2-7; v_call: TRBV6-5; clone_size: NA; cdr3_nt: TGTGCCAGCAGTTACTCGGGGAACTCCTACGAGCAGTACTTC; cdr3_aa: CASSYSGNSYEQYF
d_call: NA; j_call: TRBJ1-5; v_call: TRBV5-6; clone_size: NA; cdr3_nt: TGTGCCAGCAGCTTGGCCGGATTGGCCTTGGGTTCGCCCCAGCATTTT; cdr3_aa: CASSLAGLALGSPQHF
d_call: NA; j_call: TRBJ1-2; v_call: TRBV28; clone_size: NA; cdr3_nt: TGTGCCAGCAGCGATCTCGTAGACGTAAGGAAGACCTTC; cdr3_aa: CASSDLVDVRKTF
d_call: NA; j_call: TRBJ1-2; v_call: TRBV6-1; clone_size: few; cdr3_nt: TGTGCCTCGGGACTCCCGGATGGCTACACCTTC; cdr3_aa: CASGLPDGYTF
d_call: TRBD1; j_call: TRBJ2-3; v_call: TRBV9; clone_size: NA; cdr3_nt: TGTGCCAGCAGCGCAGTGGGGACAGGACGCACAGATACGCAGTATTTT; cdr3_aa: CASSAVGTGRTDTQYF
d_call: TRBD1; j_call: TRBJ2-7; v_call: TRBV19; clone_size: NA; cdr3_nt: TGTGCCAGTAGTTCCCGGACAGGGGCCCACGAGCAGTACTTC; cdr3_aa: CASSSRTGAHEQYF
d_call: NA; j_call: TRBJ2-5; v_call: TRBV6-1; clone_size: NA; cdr3_nt: TGTGCCAGCATCACCATCTGGGGGGTCCAAGAGACCCAGTACTTC; cdr3_aa: CASITIWGVQETQYF